A selection of T cell receptor beta chains follows, all from one sample in a study of T cells after yellow fever vaccination. TCRdb itself ran the 5' RACE reads through MiXCR, one entry per CDR3 protein. This sample has approximately 550,000 distinct CDR3 sequences, with approximately 21% found just once. This material consisted of PBMCs, taken 15 days after the yellow fever booster vaccination. The receptor source for this set is a young man who received the YFV17D yellow fever vaccine. The CDR3 runs from the conserved cysteine through the conserved F or W. A D gene is named only where the DNA matches it firmly. Clone size is given for some rows only: seen once, a few or many times, or a class if the clone is expanded.

abundance	d_gene	v_gene	j_gene	CDR3nt	CDR3aa
.	.	TRBV19	TRBJ2-3	TGTGCCAGTAGTCCGCTTTCGGGCGATACGCAGTATTTT	CASSPLSGDTQYF
few	TRBD2	TRBV29-1	TRBJ2-2	TGCAGCGTTCGACTAGCGGGAGGCCTAGTTACCGGGGAGCTGTTTTTT	CSVRLAGGLVTGELFF
.	.	TRBV7-2	TRBJ1-4	TGTGCCAGCAGCTTAGTGGGGTCAGGGCGCGAAAAACTGTTTTTT	CASSLVGSGREKLFF
few	TRBD1	TRBV9	TRBJ2-2	TGTGCCAGCAGCGCCGACCACGGACAGGGCGGTAGCACCGGGGAGCTGTTTTTT	CASSADHGQGGSTGELFF
.	TRBD2	TRBV5-4	TRBJ2-5	TGTGCCAGCAGCAACCCGGGAGGGCAGGAGACCCAGTACTTC	CASSNPGGQETQYF
few	.	TRBV29-1	TRBJ2-1	TGCAGCGTTGCTCCGGGGACCTACAATGAGCAGTTCTTC	CSVAPGTYNEQFF
.	TRBD1	TRBV6-1	TRBJ2-1	TGTGCCAGCATCGACCGGGACAGGAATTCCAATGAGCAGTTCTTC	CASIDRDRNSNEQFF
.	.	TRBV7-2	TRBJ1-4	TGTGCCAGCAGCCGCCAGGGGCCGGGGGTTAATGAAAAACTGTTTTTT	CASSRQGPGVNEKLFF
few	TRBD1	TRBV12-3/TRBV12-4	TRBJ2-1	TGTGCCAGCCGGGGGACAGGGGTCAATGAGCAGTTCTTC	CASRGTGVNEQFF
many	TRBD1	TRBV2	TRBJ1-2	TGTGCCAGCAGTGCGTTGGACAGGAACTATGGCTACACCTTC	CASSALDRNYGYTF
.	.	TRBV10-3	TRBJ1-5	TGTGCCATCAGTGTAGCGGCACTGGGGCAGCCCCAGCATTTT	CAISVAALGQPQHF
.	.	TRBV7-2	TRBJ1-2	TGTGCCAGCAGCACCGACAGTTATGGCTACACCTTC	CASSTDSYGYTF
.	.	TRBV7-8	TRBJ2-1	TGTGCCAGCAGCTTAGAGGGGTTGGGTGAGCAGTTCTTC	CASSLEGLGEQFF
few	.	TRBV20-1	TRBJ2-4	TGCAGTGTCCAGCCGGGGATCGACATTCAGTACTTC	CSVQPGIDIQYF
many	.	TRBV29-1	TRBJ2-7	TGCAGCGTTGGAAATCTTCTCACCTACGAGCAGTACTTC	CSVGNLLTYEQYF
few	.	TRBV6-5	TRBJ2-5	TGTGCCAGCAGATACGGAGAGGAGACCCAGTACTTC	CASRYGEETQYF
.	.	TRBV10-3	TRBJ2-5	TGTGCCATCAGTGTACAAGAGACCCAGTACTTC	CAISVQETQYF
.	.	TRBV15	TRBJ1-1	TGTGCCACCAGCAGAGTTCCTTACGGAATGGGGGACACTGAAGCTTTCTTT	CATSRVPYGMGDTEAFF
.	TRBD2	TRBV7-9	TRBJ2-5	TGTGCCAGCACCACCGCCGGGGGGGCCGAGACCCAGTACTTC	CASTTAGGAETQYF
.	.	TRBV12-3/TRBV12-4	TRBJ2-7	TGTGCCAGCAGTTTAGCGCTAAACGAGCAGTACTTC	CASSLALNEQYF
few	.	TRBV14	TRBJ2-5	TGTGCCAGCAGCCCGACGGGACGGCAAGAGACCCAGTACTTC	CASSPTGRQETQYF
.	.	TRBV3-1	TRBJ2-1	TGTGCCAGCAGCCGTTTACCCGGGGGCTCCTACAATGAGCAGTTCTTC	CASSRLPGGSYNEQFF
few	TRBD2	TRBV20-1	TRBJ2-3	TGCAGTGCTAGACCTTCGGGACTAGCTCCAAATACGCAGTATTTT	CSARPSGLAPNTQYF
few	TRBD2	TRBV5-1	TRBJ2-1	TGCGCCAGCTCTAGCGGGAGCAACTACAATGAGCAGTTCTTC	CASSSGSNYNEQFF
few	.	TRBV11-2	TRBJ2-7	TGTGCCAGCAGCTTAGTTGTGGGGGAGCAGTACTTC	CASSLVVGEQYF
few	.	TRBV10-1	TRBJ2-2	TGCGCCAGCAGTGAGTCGTTGGAAGGCGGGGAGCTGTTTTTT	CASSESLEGGELFF
.	TRBD1	TRBV20-1	TRBJ1-1	TGCAGTGCTAGAGATACCAGGGGGCACACTGAAGCTTTCTTT	CSARDTRGHTEAFF
few	.	TRBV7-2	TRBJ2-5	TGTGCCAGCAGCTTACCTACAGGCGTTGAGACCCAGTACTTC	CASSLPTGVETQYF
.	.	TRBV12-3/TRBV12-4	TRBJ2-5	TGTGCCAGCAGACAAGGGACTCAGGGGGGAGAGACCCAGTACTTC	CASRQGTQGGETQYF
.	TRBD1	TRBV27	TRBJ2-1	TGTGCCAGCAGTTCAGGGGGCGCGATAGGGGGTGAGCAGTTCTTC	CASSSGGAIGGEQFF
few	TRBD2	TRBV5-1	TRBJ2-2	TGCGCCAGCAGCTTGGCCGTGGCCAGCGGGAGCGCCGGGGAGCTGTTTTTT	CASSLAVASGSAGELFF
few	TRBD1	TRBV12-3/TRBV12-4	TRBJ2-7	TGTGCCAGCAGCCTTCGGGGGGGACAGGGGGTAAACTTC	CASSLRGGQGVNF
.	TRBD1	TRBV30	TRBJ2-2	TGTGCCTGGAGCCCTAGACAGGGGGCCACCGGGGAGCTGTTTTTT	CAWSPRQGATGELFF
few	.	TRBV5-1	TRBJ2-3	TGCGCCAGCAGCCCCGGGATAGTCGTCATACGCACAGATACGCAGTATTTT	CASSPGIVVIRTDTQYF
.	.	TRBV6-5	TRBJ2-3	TGTGCCAGCAGTTGGAGCGGCGGTAGCACAGATACGCAGTATTTT	CASSWSGGSTDTQYF
.	.	TRBV9	TRBJ2-7	TGTGCCAGCAGCGTAGGGGGTAGCCTGGACGAGCAGTACTTC	CASSVGGSLDEQYF
.	.	TRBV7-2	TRBJ2-3	TGTGCCAGCAGCTTAGCGGGGTATACGCAGTATTTT	CASSLAGYTQYF
.	TRBD2	TRBV11-2	TRBJ2-7	TGTGCCAGCAGCTTGCTCCCCGGACTAGCGGGGAGGCTTGCCTACGAGCAGTACTTC	CASSLLPGLAGRLAYEQYF
.	.	TRBV5-6	TRBJ2-1	TGTGCCAGCAGCCCGATGGAGGGGCCACGATACAATGAGCAGTTCTTC	CASSPMEGPRYNEQFF
.	TRBD2	TRBV28	TRBJ2-3	TGTGCCAGCAGTTTTTTAGCGGGAGGTGGCCCTAGCACAGATACGCAGTATTTT	CASSFLAGGGPSTDTQYF
few	TRBD2	TRBV27	TRBJ2-7	TGTGCCAGCAGGCCCCTCGCAGCGGGGGGGGACGAGCAGTACTTC	CASRPLAAGGDEQYF
few	TRBD2	TRBV28	TRBJ2-5	TGTGCCAGCAGTATCTACTTTAGCGGGAGCTCGGAGACCCAGTACTTC	CASSIYFSGSSETQYF
few	.	TRBV29-1	TRBJ2-1	TGCAGCGTTGAAGATTTCGTGAGGTGGGAGAGCTCCTACAATGAGCAGTTCTTC	CSVEDFVRWESSYNEQFF
few	.	TRBV9	TRBJ2-2	TGTGCCAGCAGCGTAATAAGGGACGGGGAGCTGTTTTTT	CASSVIRDGELFF
few	.	TRBV7-6	TRBJ2-3	TGTGCCAGCAGCACGGGACTGACTAGAATGTCAGATACGCAGTATTTT	CASSTGLTRMSDTQYF
few	TRBD2	TRBV12-3/TRBV12-4	TRBJ2-7	TGTGCCAGCAGTTTCGGCGCGGAGGCGGGAGGGCCCAGGAGGGAGCAGTACTTC	CASSFGAEAGGPRREQYF
.	TRBD2	TRBV9	TRBJ2-7	TGTGCCAGCAGCGTAGGGCTAGCGGGAGCTGACGAGCAGTACTTC	CASSVGLAGADEQYF
few	TRBD1	TRBV6-1	TRBJ1-5	TGTGCCAGCAGTGAGTTTGGGACAGGGGGCAATCAGCCCCAGCATTTT	CASSEFGTGGNQPQHF
.	.	TRBV7-2	TRBJ2-4	TGTGCCAGCAGCTTAGTAGGCACGGCCCTGGAAAACATTCATTACTTC	CASSLVGTALENIHYF
few	TRBD2	TRBV6-1	TRBJ2-1	TGTGCCAGCAGTGCCCCGGGACTAGCCTACAATGAGCAGTTCTTC	CASSAPGLAYNEQFF
many	TRBD2	TRBV28	TRBJ2-7	TGTGCCAGCAGTTCCGGGGGGGGTCCCTACGAGCAGTACTTC	CASSSGGGPYEQYF
.	.	TRBV21-1	TRBJ2-5	TGTGCCAGCAGCAAAGCGCTTAAGTGGGAGACCCAGTACTTC	CASSKALKWETQYF
.	.	TRBV20-1	TRBJ1-2	TGCAGTGCGCGGGGGGGAACAGCCTATGGCTACACCTTC	CSARGGTAYGYTF
few	.	TRBV5-5	TRBJ2-5	TGTGCCAGCAGTCGGGGAGTAGGGCAAGAGACCCAGTACTTC	CASSRGVGQETQYF
few	TRBD1	TRBV7-2	TRBJ1-1	TGTGCCAGCAAATTGGGGACAGCGAACACTGAAGCTTTCTTT	CASKLGTANTEAFF